The 26 T cell receptor beta chains listed next were all sequenced from one sample in a study of Ad26.COV2.S vaccination and SARS-CoV-2 variants (dated by TCRdb to the early 2020s). The sample's treatment or condition label, decoded: around 19 received Ad26.COV2.S at low or high dose, single or two shots; 5 received placebo; per-sample allocation not given. For vaccine and placebo recipients, the sequenced repertoires came from samples collected on day 63 after the first injection. Preparation of the library involved the immunoSEQ multiplex PCR assay. Sourced from immuneACCESS, this table was stored by TCRdb with only in-frame sequences that have V and J called. A share of the clones is absent; for the studies checked, an unresolved V gene accounts for under half, and the remainder has no known explanation. This sample comprises hundreds of thousands of clones, more than 70% of them detected only once. The top ten clonotypes cover over 1.3% of the sample.

Specimen: peripheral blood, collected in a trial of Ad26.COV2.S vaccine versus placebo. All receptors come from a person aged 18-60 years who received the Ad26.COV2.S COVID-19 vaccine or a placebo.

The DNA for the CDR3 is TGTGCCAGCAGCGTGGGCCGGGGGACAGGGCCTCAGACCCAGTACTTC. This sequence encodes CASSVGRGTGPQTQYF. The rearrangement links TRBV5-6 to TRBJ2-5; TRBD1 agrees at 9 bases. The length of the CDR3 is 16 residues. Losses at the gene ends were 4 bases for V and 6 bases for J; bases not matched to a gene: 13. Per germline, CDR1 SGHDT and CDR2 YYEEEE.

The chain couples TRBV6-5 to TRBJ1-1; D gene uncertain. The CDR3 is 13 residues long. Deletions cut 6 bases from V and 7 bases from J, with 15 bases between. The germline gives CDR1 MNHEY, CDR2 SVGAGI. The CDR3: CASSDRESHEAFF. In nucleotides, the CDR3 is TGTGCCAGCAGCGACCGGGAGTCGCATGAAGCTTTCTTT.

A remark on this clone: One end of the junction varies from germline; a read error may be responsible. The chain is built from TRBV7-2 and TRBJ2-5; 7 positions agree with TRBD2. CDR1 SGHTA and CDR2 FQGNSA come from the germline V gene. The CDR3 runs 14 residues. The CDR3 reads CASHGPNNAGEANF. CDR3 DNA: TGTGCCAGCCACGGGCCAAATAACGCGGGGGAAGCGAACTTC.

The chain recombines TRBV6-2 or TRBV6-3 with TRBJ2-1, with D possibly matching TRBD1 (6 bases). V was cut by 4 bases and J by 8 bases, with 27 bases left in between. Germline V gene sequence: CDR1 MNHEY, CDR2 SVGEGT. The CDR3 totals 18 residues. CDR3 nucleotides: TGTGCCAGCAGTTCCGTACCAGGACTCCTGAGAGGGGGAGATGAGCAGTTCTTC. This gives the protein CASSSVPGLLRGGDEQFF.

This clone came up a few times. The chain uses TRBV27 and TRBJ1-1; D remains ambiguous. Trimming stripped 4 bases from V and 4 bases from J, with 13 bases between. CDR3 length equals 14 residues. Germline lookup yields CDR1 MNHEY and CDR2 SMNVEV (reference sequence). The CDR3 DNA is TGTGCCAGCAGTTCACCGGGGTCGGTCACTGAAGCTTTCTTT. It codes for CASSSPGSVTEAFF.

The chain carries TRBV10-2 and TRBJ2-7, with D tentatively TRBD2 (5 bases). Trimming removed 0 bases from V and 0 bases from J, with 9 bases in between. CDR3 size: 15 residues. CDR1 and CDR2 from the germline V gene are WSHSY and SAAADI. CDR3 sequence reads: CASSESRAPSYEQYF. CDR3 DNA sequence: TGCGCCAGCAGTGAGTCGCGGGCCCCCTCCTACGAGCAGTACTTC.

The V call is TRBV30, the J call TRBJ2-3; D is unclear. Trimming took off 7 bases at V and 6 bases at J, with 20 bases between the two ends. The CDR3 is made up of 14 amino acids. Germline CDR1 and CDR2: GTSNPN and SVGIG (reference sequence). The CDR3 DNA reads TGTGCCTCGCGTCGGACCTCAACCACCGATACGCAGTATTTT. This sequence encodes CASRRTSTTDTQYF. Together with reference TRBV30 and TRBJ2-3, the CDR3 gives the full variable domain: SQTIHQWPATLVQPVGSPLSLECTVEGTSNPNLYWYRQAAGRGLQLLFYSVGIGQISSEVPQNLSASRPQDRQFILSSKKLLLSDSGFYLCASRRTSTTDTQYFGPGTRLTVL.

This sequence joins TRBV6-1 and TRBJ1-3; 7 nucleotides match TRBD1. CDR1 is MNHNS and CDR2 is SASEGT in the germline V gene. The V gene end was trimmed by 1 base and the J gene end by 2 bases; junction bases not matched to a gene: 5. The CDR3 sequence is 16 residues long. CDR3 region: CASSEEDRRPGNTIYF. Here the CDR3 DNA reads TGTGCCAGCAGTGAAGAGGACAGGCGTCCTGGAAACACCATATATTTT.

This rearrangement joins TRBV29-1 to TRBJ1-2; D is undetermined. There are 11 residues in the CDR3. Germline V gene lookup returns CDR1 SQVTM and CDR2 ANQGSEA. V was trimmed by 6 bases and J by 3 bases, leaving 8 bases between them. The CDR3, as DNA: TGCAGCGTCGGGCAGGACTATGGCTACACCTTC. Amino acid sequence: CSVGQDYGYTF.

The DNA for the CDR3 is TGTGCCAGCAACCGGGACAGCCTCAATGAGCAGTTCTTC. Its protein is CASNRDSLNEQFF. The chain recombines TRBV2 with TRBJ2-1, with 7 bases matching TRBD1. Germline lookup yields CDR1 SNHLY and CDR2 FYNNEI. Losses at the gene ends were 7 bases for V and 6 bases for J; bases not matched to a gene: 6. This CDR3 contains 13 residues.

This clone is a singleton in its sample. CDR3 sequence (DNA): TGTGCCAGCAGCGGAGGACAGGGAACAAAGGCCGGGGAGCTGTTTTTT. This encodes CASSGGQGTKAGELFF. The rearrangement uses TRBV7-9 and TRBJ2-2, with 8 bases identical to TRBD1. The V segment lost 5 bases and the J segment 6 bases; nucleotides outside the gene matches: 11. CDR1 and CDR2 (germline): SEHNR, FQNEAQ (reference sequence). CDR3 length: 16 amino acids.

This clone was detected a few times. V usage is TRBV7-8 and J usage is TRBJ1-1; 10 nucleotides line up with TRBD1. The CDR3 has 15 residues. J gave up 4 bases and V 5 bases, and 7 bases lay outside the gene matches. Germline values: CDR1 SGHVS, CDR2 FQNEAQ. CDR3 bases: TGTGCCAGCAGCCCCCCCCGGACAGGGGGCACTGAAGCTTTCTTT. Translated: CASSPPRTGGTEAFF. Combining the CDR3 with reference TRBV7-8 and TRBJ1-1 gives the whole variable domain GAGVSQSPRYKVAKRGQDVALRCDPISGHVSLFWYQQALGQGPEFLTYFQNEAQLDKSGLPSDRFFAERPEGSVSTLKIQRTQQEDSAVYLCASSPPRTGGTEAFFGQGTRLTVV.

This clone was seen a single time. This chain joins TRBV7-2 and TRBJ2-2; TRBD1 matches 7 bases. CDR3 length: 15 residues. Germline CDR1 and CDR2: SGHTA and FQGNSA. V gave up 6 bases and J gave up 3 bases; unmatched junction bases: 7. The CDR3, as DNA: TGTGCCAGCAGTAGAACAGGGGCGGACACCGGGGAGCTGTTTTTT. This encodes CASSRTGADTGELFF.

This clone was seen once. The V gene is TRBV27, the J gene TRBJ1-1; no reliable D call. CDR3 size: 13 residues. Germline CDR1 MNHEY, CDR2 SMNVEV (reference sequence). V shed 1 base and J shed 3 bases, with 6 bases lying between them. The CDR3 coding sequence is TGTGCCAGCAGTTTATGGGTCGACACTGAAGCTTTCTTT. Amino acids: CASSLWVDTEAFF.

V is TRBV5-8 and J is TRBJ1-2; D is unclear. V gave up 0 bases and J gave up 4 bases, with 4 bases separating them. Germline CDR1 is SGHTS and CDR2 is YDEGEE. The CDR3 is made up of 12 amino acids. The CDR3 here is CASSLESYGYTF. CDR3 DNA: TGTGCCAGCAGCTTGGAATCCTATGGCTACACCTTC.

This clone was picked up a small number of times. The chain employs TRBV3-1 (or the pseudogene TRBV3-2) and TRBJ2-1; TRBD2 aligns across 8 bases. The CDR3 runs 16 residues. Per germline, CDR1 LGHDT and CDR2 YNNKEL (reference sequence). After removal of 6 bases from V and 6 bases from J, the junction contained 13 bases not matched to a gene. The DNA for the CDR3 is TGTGCCAGCAGTCGTACAGGAGGACTAGCCCCCAATGAGCAGTTCTTC. As protein: CASSRTGGLAPNEQFF.

The chain carries TRBV30 and TRBJ1-1, with D maybe TRBD1 (5 bases). The germline V gene has CDR1 GTSNPN and CDR2 SVGIG (reference sequence). The CDR3 consists of 13 residues. With 8 bases removed from V and 4 bases from J, the gap between germline ends came to 17 bases. The CDR3 DNA sequence: TGTGCCCGGAAACAGGCTGGGAGCACTGAAGCTTTCTTT. Protein product: CARKQAGSTEAFF.

The J gene is TRBJ2-3, the V gene TRBV2, with 9 bases lining up with TRBD1. Germline lookup yields CDR1 SNHLY and CDR2 FYNNEI. The CDR3 loop spans 13 amino acids. With 2 bases clipped from V and 9 bases from J, the junction kept 3 bases outside the gene matches. The CDR3 sequence: CASSETTGGTQYF. CDR3 bases: TGTGCCAGCAGTGAAACTACAGGGGGCACGCAGTATTTT.

Written as DNA, the CDR3 is TGTGCCAGCAGTTACTCACGTATTGAGCAGTTCTTC. It is translated as CASSYSRIEQFF. The V gene is TRBV6-6, the J gene TRBJ2-1, with no clear D. V was clipped by 0 bases and J by 9 bases, with 6 bases between them. CDR3 length: 12 residues. The germline gives CDR1 MNHNY, CDR2 SVGAGI (reference sequence).

This sequence joins TRBV9 and TRBJ2-1; D not resolved. V was pared by 0 bases and J by 8 bases, with 15 bases between. Germline lookup yields CDR1 SGDLS and CDR2 YYNGEE. This CDR3 comprises 15 residues. The CDR3 loop is CASSVGVRVMDEQFF. DNA for the CDR3: TGTGCCAGCAGCGTAGGAGTTAGAGTTATGGATGAGCAGTTCTTC.

About this clone: The sample contains more than one DNA sequence encoding this CDR3. The chain carries TRBV5-1 and TRBJ1-5; a weak D match, TRBD1 (6 bases). Trimming shortened V by 1 base and J by 1 base, and 9 bases separated the two germline ends. CDR1 is SGHRS, CDR2 YFSETQ, per germline. The length of the CDR3 is 15 residues. The CDR3 nucleotides are TGCGCCAGCAGCTTGAGCGGGGGCAGCAATCAGCCCCAGCATTTT. This encodes CASSLSGGSNQPQHF.

The chain carries TRBV6-5 and TRBJ1-2; 9 bases are a match to TRBD1. Germline lookup yields CDR1 MNHEY and CDR2 SVGAGI. CDR3 length: 12 amino acids. Losses at the gene ends were 9 bases for V and 7 bases for J; bases not matched to a gene: 6. CDR3 in DNA: TGTGCCAGTGCTCGGACAGGGGCTGGCTACACCTTC. This sequence encodes CASARTGAGYTF.

This clone has only one observation. The genes are TRBV27 and TRBJ2-7, with D maybe TRBD1 (6 bases). There are 14 residues in the CDR3. The ends were cut back, 3 bases at V and 4 bases at J, with 13 bases in the middle. Looked up from germline, CDR1 is MNHEY and CDR2 is SMNVEV (reference sequence). The CDR3 DNA reads as TGTGCCAGCAGTTTCCAGGGGTTGTCGTACGAGCAGTACTTC. Translating it yields CASSFQGLSYEQYF.

The chain employs TRBV11-2 and TRBJ2-7, with 10 nucleotides matching TRBD2. Unmatched junction bases numbered 6, after V lost 7 bases and J lost 3 bases. Germline assignment: CDR1 SGHAT and CDR2 FQNNGV. This CDR3 region has 14 residues. The CDR3 sequence is CASKLAGGHYEQYF. The CDR3 DNA is TGTGCCAGCAAGTTAGCGGGGGGCCACTACGAGCAGTACTTC. The full variable domain, in which reference TRBV11-2 and TRBJ2-7 provide the parts outside the CDR3, is EAGVAQSPRYKIIEKRQSVAFWCNPISGHATLYWYQQILGQGPKLLIQFQNNGVVDDSQLPKDRFSAERLKGVDSTLKIQPAKLEDSAVYLCASKLAGGHYEQYFGPGTRLTVT.

This clone has just one count. The chain combines TRBV19 with TRBJ2-6; either TRBD1 or TRBD2 may supply D (6 bases each). In germline, CDR1 is LNHDA, CDR2 SQIVND (reference sequence). The V end lost 0 bases, the J end lost 0 bases, and 15 bases lay between the germline ends. This CDR3 spans 19 amino acids. CDR3 DNA: TGTGCCAGTAGTATAGATCTATTCGGGGGCCTCTCTGGGGCCAACGTCCTGACTTTC. It encodes CASSIDLFGGLSGANVLTF. The variable domain in full, with the rest retrieved from reference TRBV19 and TRBJ2-6, is DGGITQSPKYLFRKEGQNVTLSCEQNLNHDAMYWYRQDPGQGLRLIYYSQIVNDFQKGDIAEGYSVSREKKESFPLTVTSAQKNPTAFYLCASSIDLFGGLSGANVLTFGAGSRLTVL.

The chain carries TRBV5-1 and TRBJ1-1, with D perhaps TRBD1 (5 bases). CDR1 is SGHRS and CDR2 is YFSETQ in the germline V gene. Between the trimmed V and J ends, which lost 4 bases and 1 base, there was a span of 11 bases. This CDR3 has 14 residues. CDR3 region: CASSAGPKNTEAFF. In nucleotides, the CDR3 is TGCGCCAGCAGCGCGGGGCCGAAGAACACTGAAGCTTTCTTT.